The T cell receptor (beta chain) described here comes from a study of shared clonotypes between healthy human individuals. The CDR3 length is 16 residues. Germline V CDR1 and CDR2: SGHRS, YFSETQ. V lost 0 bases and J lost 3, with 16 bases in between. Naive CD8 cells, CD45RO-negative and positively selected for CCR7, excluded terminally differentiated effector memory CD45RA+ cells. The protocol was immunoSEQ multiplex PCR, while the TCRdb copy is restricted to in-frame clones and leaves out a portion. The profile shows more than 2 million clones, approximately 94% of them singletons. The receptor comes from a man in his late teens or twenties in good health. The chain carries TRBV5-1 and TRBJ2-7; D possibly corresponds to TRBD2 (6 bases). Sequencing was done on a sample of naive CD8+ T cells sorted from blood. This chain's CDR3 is CASSLGASRGLYEQYF. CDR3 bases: TGCGCCAGCAGCTTGGGGGCTAGTAGGGGACTCTACGAGCAGTACTTC.